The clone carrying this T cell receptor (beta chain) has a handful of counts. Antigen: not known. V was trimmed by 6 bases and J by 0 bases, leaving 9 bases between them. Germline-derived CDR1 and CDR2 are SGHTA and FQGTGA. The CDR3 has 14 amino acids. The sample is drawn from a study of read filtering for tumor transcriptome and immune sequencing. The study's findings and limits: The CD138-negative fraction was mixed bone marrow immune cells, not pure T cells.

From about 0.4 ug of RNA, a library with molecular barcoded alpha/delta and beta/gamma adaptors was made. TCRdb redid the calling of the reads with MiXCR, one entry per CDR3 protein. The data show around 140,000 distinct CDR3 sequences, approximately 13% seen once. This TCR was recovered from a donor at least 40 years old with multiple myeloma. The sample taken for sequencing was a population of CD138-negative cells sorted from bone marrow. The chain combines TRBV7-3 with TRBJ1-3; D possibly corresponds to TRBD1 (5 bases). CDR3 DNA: TGTGCCAGCAGTGCAGGGAGCTCTGGAAACACCATATATTTT. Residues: CASSAGSSGNTIYF.